These 30 T cell receptor beta chains originate from one sample sequenced in a study of T cells in Graves' hyperthyroidism and ophthalmopathy. Researchers took RNA transcripts and amplified the TCR beta CDR3 regions from them. During a first-round RT-PCR of the TCR CDR3, the HTBI primer set was used. A single record per CDR3 protein comes from TCRdb applying MiXCR to the multiplex PCR reads. The sample lists over 700,000 distinct CDR3 sequences, 18% occurring once. Sequenced input: blood. The receptors shown here come from a woman aged 50 to 65 with Graves' hyperthyroidism that later progressed to Graves' ophthalmopathy.

This clonotype was detected a few times. The gene calls are TRBV30 and TRBJ1-6; 7 bases align to TRBD1. V lost 3 bases, J lost 8 bases, and 7 bases stayed unmatched. CDR3 length: 14 amino acids. The germline gives CDR1 GTSNPN, CDR2 SVGIG (reference sequence). This CDR3 reads CAWSLRQGYSPLHF. Here the CDR3 DNA reads TGTGCCTGGAGCCTAAGACAGGGATATTCACCCCTCCACTTT.

This clonotype was observed many times. The chain uses TRBV20-1 and TRBJ1-1; TRBD1 is a possible D gene (5 bases). The CDR3 covers 15 residues. The V gene's germline CDR1 is DFQATT and CDR2 SNEGSKA (reference sequence). V was cut by 0 bases and J by 1 base, with 12 bases left in between. CDR3 protein: CSARDFRGANTEAFF. The CDR3 region has the DNA TGCAGTGCTAGAGATTTTCGAGGGGCGAACACTGAAGCTTTCTTT.

This clonotype appeared a few times. The chain joins TRBV11-2 to TRBJ2-2, with TRBD2 identical over 8 bases. V gave up 4 bases and J gave up 6 bases; unmatched junction bases: 7. Germline V CDR1 and CDR2: SGHAT, FQNNGV. This CDR3 comprises 15 residues. CDR3 sequence reads: CASSWGPGGPGELFF. In DNA, the CDR3 is TGTGCCAGCAGCTGGGGGCCGGGAGGGCCCGGGGAGCTGTTTTTT. Using reference TRBV11-2 and TRBJ2-2 for the parts outside the CDR3, the full variable domain is EAGVAQSPRYKIIEKRQSVAFWCNPISGHATLYWYQQILGQGPKLLIQFQNNGVVDDSQLPKDRFSAERLKGVDSTLKIQPAKLEDSAVYLCASSWGPGGPGELFFGEGSRLTVL.

The rearrangement uses TRBV28 and TRBJ2-7, with a tentative D call TRBD1 (6 bases). This CDR3 has 16 amino acids. Trimming left V 7 bases short and J 6 bases short, with 25 bases between. Per the germline V gene, CDR1 is MDHEN and CDR2 is SYDVKM. The CDR3 is CASTPQGRTSSTEQYF. CDR3 coding DNA: TGTGCCAGCACCCCTCAGGGGAGAACATCTTCAACCGAGCAGTACTTC.

This clonotype was counted at least ten times. The chain recombines TRBV11-3 with TRBJ2-1, with 15 bases identical to TRBD2. Germline V CDR1 and CDR2: SGHNT, YENEEA. The CDR3 length is 18 residues. V dropped 3 bases and J dropped 3; count of bases not matched to a gene: 6. CDR3 DNA sequence: TGTGCCAGCAGCTTGGGACTAGCGGGGGGCCGCAGCTACAATGAGCAGTTCTTC. The encoded protein is CASSLGLAGGRSYNEQFF.

In regard to this clonotype: A much larger clone is a single base away; this may be a read error. CDR3 sequence: CASSLRGGNRDTQYF. CDR3 nucleotide sequence: TGTGCCAGCAGTTTGCGGGGGGGGAACAGAGATACGCAGTATTTT. The chain recombines TRBV12-3 or TRBV12-4 with TRBJ2-3, with 9 bases identical to TRBD2. V shed 3 bases and J 5 bases; nucleotides not matched to a gene: 6. The length of the CDR3 is 15 residues.

The sample holds many counts of this clonotype. The V and J genes are TRBV2 and TRBJ2-2; 8 nucleotides line up with TRBD2. Per germline, CDR1 SNHLY and CDR2 FYNNEI. The CDR3 runs to 14 residues. J lost 5 bases, V lost 4 bases, and 3 bases had no gene match. CDR3 protein: CASSGLATTGELFF. Here the CDR3 DNA reads TGTGCCAGCAGTGGACTAGCGACAACCGGGGAGCTGTTTTTT.

V usage is TRBV3-1 and J usage is TRBJ2-3; D is uncertain. Trimming cost V 1 base and J 7 bases, with 6 bases left between them. The germline V gene encodes CDR1 LGHDT and CDR2 YNNKEL (reference sequence). This CDR3 is 12 amino acids long. CDR3 sequence reads: CASSQALHTQYF. CDR3 DNA sequence: TGTGCCAGCAGCCAAGCTTTACATACGCAGTATTTT.

Notes on this clonotype: A single base separates this from a much larger clone, so it may be a read error. The V and J genes are TRBV7-2 and TRBJ2-7, with a weak D call TRBD2 (5 bases). Trimming shortened V by 5 bases and J by 5 bases, and 13 bases separated the two germline ends. Germline CDR1 reads SGHTA; CDR2 reads FQGNSA. The CDR3 loop spans 13 amino acids. The CDR3 loop is CASSPRNGDEQYF. CDR3 nucleotide sequence: TGTGCCAGCAGCCCCCGGAACGGGGACGAGCAGTACTTC.

This chain joins TRBV5-4 and TRBJ2-3, with 9 bases matching TRBD2. CDR3 length equals 16 residues. Germline-derived CDR1 and CDR2 are SGHNT and YYREEE (reference sequence). Trimming took 4 bases from V and 2 from J; bases not matched to a gene: 8. The CDR3 loop reads CASSEAGGSLTDTQYF. For the CDR3, the DNA is TGTGCCAGCAGCGAAGCGGGGGGCTCCCTCACAGATACGCAGTATTTT.

The gene calls are TRBV20-1 and TRBJ2-1, with a tentative D call TRBD1 (6 bases). With 5 bases removed from V and 2 bases from J, the gap between germline ends came to 16 bases. Looked up from germline, CDR1 is DFQATT and CDR2 is SNEGSKA (reference sequence). The CDR3 is 15 residues long. The CDR3 nucleotides are TGCAGTGCTCCGAACAGGGACCTCCCCTACAATGAGCAGTTCTTC. It encodes CSAPNRDLPYNEQFF.

This clonotype was seen more than once but under ten times. The rearrangement uses TRBV5-1 and TRBJ1-6, with unresolved D. There are 17 residues in the CDR3. Per the germline V gene, CDR1 is SGHRS and CDR2 is YFSETQ. Trimming cost V 1 base and J 2 bases, with 13 bases left between them. In nucleotides, the CDR3 is TGCGCCAGCAGCTTGACCGGTCCCGGGGCCTATAATTCACCCCTCCACTTT. Protein product: CASSLTGPGAYNSPLHF.

This clonotype was picked up many times. The rearrangement joins TRBV3-1 to TRBJ1-6; 9 bases are shared with TRBD1. The trim removed 3 bases at V and 10 bases at J, leaving 10 bases unmatched. CDR1 is LGHDT and CDR2 is YNNKEL in the germline V gene (reference sequence). CDR3 length equals 16 residues. The CDR3 DNA is TGTGCCAGCAGCCAGGCTCGAACAGGGGGCGACTCACCCCTCCACTTT. Amino acids: CASSQARTGGDSPLHF. Full variable domain (outside the CDR3, taken from reference TRBV3-1 and TRBJ1-6): DTAVSQTPKYLVTQMGNDKSIKCEQNLGHDTMYWYKQDSKKFLKIMFSYNNKELIINETVPNRFSPKSPDKAHLNLHINSLELGDSAVYFCASSQARTGGDSPLHFGNGTRLTVT.

This clonotype was detected many times. The chain employs TRBV3-1 and TRBJ2-1; D may be TRBD2 (6 bases). CDR1 LGHDT and CDR2 YNNKEL come from the germline V gene (reference sequence). V was clipped by 4 bases and J by 8 bases, with 12 bases between them. This CDR3 has 13 residues. The CDR3 nucleotides are TGTGCCAGCAGCCCTCGTCCGGGGGATGAGCAGTTCTTC. As protein: CASSPRPGDEQFF.

A single count supports this clonotype. This CDR3 reads CASSDGQGVDGYTF. CDR3 DNA: TGTGCCAGCAGTGACGGGCAGGGGGTGGATGGCTACACCTTC. This sequence joins TRBV6-4 and TRBJ1-2, with 7 bases identical to TRBD1. There are 14 residues in the CDR3. Germline values: CDR1 MRHNA, CDR2 SNTAGT. V was pared by 2 bases and J by 6 bases, with 6 bases of the junction left unmatched.

This clonotype was seen a handful of times. The rearrangement joins TRBV5-6 to TRBJ1-1; 12 nucleotides align to TRBD1. The CDR3 is 15 residues long. Germline CDR1 reads SGHDT; CDR2 reads YYEEEE. Losses at the gene ends were 5 bases for V and 8 bases for J; bases not matched to a gene: 10. CDR3 coding DNA: TGTGCCAGCAGTACCACCGGGACAGGGGGCTGGGAAGCTTTCTTT. Its translation: CASSTTGTGGWEAFF. Variable domain in full (rest from reference TRBV5-6 and TRBJ1-1): DAGVTQSPTHLIKTRGQQVTLRCSPKSGHDTVSWYQQALGQGPQFIFQYYEEEERQRGNFPDRFSGHQFPNYSSELNVNALLLGDSALYLCASSTTGTGGWEAFFGQGTRLTVV.

This clonotype was detected ten times or more. The chain employs TRBV5-1 and TRBJ1-1; D gene ambiguous. The CDR3 length is 13 residues. Germline values: CDR1 SGHRS, CDR2 YFSETQ. Trimming left V 2 bases short and J 3 bases short, with 8 bases between. The CDR3 coding sequence is TGCGCCAGCAGCTTCGGGGTTGACACTGAAGCTTTCTTT. Its protein is CASSFGVDTEAFF.

This clonotype came up many times. The chain joins TRBV2 to TRBJ2-7, with 11 bases that match TRBD2. CDR3 size: 15 residues. Trimming cost V 6 bases and J 2 bases; bases outside gene matches: 6. Germline loops: CDR1 SNHLY, CDR2 FYNNEI. CDR3 region: CASRLGLAETYEQYF. The CDR3 DNA reads as TGTGCCAGCAGGTTGGGACTAGCGGAGACCTACGAGCAGTACTTC.

This rearrangement joins TRBV27 to TRBJ1-1, with no clear D. The CDR3 extends over 13 amino acids. Trimming shortened V by 1 base and J by 6 bases, and 9 bases separated the two germline ends. Looked up from germline, CDR1 is MNHEY and CDR2 is SMNVEV (reference sequence). CDR3 bases: TGTGCCAGCAGTTTATTAGGTATGGCTGAAGCTTTCTTT. As protein: CASSLLGMAEAFF.

The table lists this clonotype with many counts. The rearrangement joins TRBV2 to TRBJ2-2; D is possibly TRBD2 (5 bases). The CDR3 has 14 amino acids. Trimming removed 7 bases at V and 0 bases at J, with 9 bases between. Germline V gene lookup returns CDR1 SNHLY and CDR2 FYNNEI. CDR3: CASKEVSNTGELFF. The CDR3 coding sequence is TGTGCCAGCAAGGAGGTTTCGAACACCGGGGAGCTGTTTTTT.

This clonotype has more than one count but fewer than ten. CDR3: CSVVAGESSYNEQFF. The CDR3, as DNA: TGCAGCGTGGTAGCGGGGGAGAGCTCCTACAATGAGCAGTTCTTC. J is TRBJ2-1 and V is TRBV29-1; 9 bases line up with TRBD2. J gave up 0 bases and V 6 bases, and 6 bases lay outside the gene matches. Germline V gene sequence: CDR1 SQVTM, CDR2 ANQGSEA. CDR3 length: 15 residues.

Only a few counts were recorded for this clonotype. The CDR3 DNA is TGCAGCGTACGACAGGGGCCATACACAGATACGCAGTATTTT. Residues: CSVRQGPYTDTQYF. The chain joins TRBV29-1 to TRBJ2-3; 8 bases are shared with TRBD1. CDR1 is SQVTM, CDR2 ANQGSEA, per germline. There are 14 residues in the CDR3. After removal of 6 bases from V and 2 bases from J, the junction contained 7 bases not matched to a gene.

At least ten counts were recorded for this clonotype. The germline gene is not matched at one end of the junction; a read error may be the cause. The rearrangement links TRBV7-9 to TRBJ2-7, with D perhaps matching TRBD1 (6 bases). CDR1 and CDR2 from the germline V gene are SEHNR and FQNEAQ (reference sequence). The CDR3 covers 12 residues. CDR3 DNA sequence: TGCGCCAGCAGCCAGACAGGCTACGAGCAGTACTTC. This gives the protein CASSQTGYEQYF.

The chain is built from TRBV5-1 and TRBJ2-1; D is uncertain. CDR1 and CDR2 from the germline V gene are SGHRS and YFSETQ. The CDR3 spans 15 residues. Deletions cut 2 bases from V and 0 bases from J, with 9 bases between. The CDR3 loop is CASSFRSSSYNEQFF. The CDR3 nucleotides read TGCGCCAGCAGCTTCCGCTCAAGCTCCTACAATGAGCAGTTCTTC.

This clonotype showed up many times. The V and J genes are TRBV4-1 and TRBJ2-7; D gene unclear. CDR3 length equals 14 residues. The V gene's germline CDR1 is MGHRA and CDR2 YSYEKL. V was cut by 3 bases and J by 9 bases, with 18 bases left in between. CDR3 coding DNA: TGCGCCAGCAGCCAGGGCAACAGCCTACGTGGGCAGTACTTC. It yields the protein CASSQGNSLRGQYF.

V usage is TRBV6-1 and J usage is TRBJ2-1; 9 positions match TRBD2. The CDR3 covers 17 residues. With 6 bases clipped from V and 9 bases from J, the junction kept 18 bases outside the gene matches. Germline V lookup: CDR1 MNHNS, CDR2 SASEGT. This CDR3 is CASRVHSGGRVAGEQFF. The CDR3 nucleotides are TGTGCCAGCAGAGTCCACAGCGGGGGGCGGGTCGCCGGTGAGCAGTTCTTC.

The rearrangement links TRBV20-1 to TRBJ1-2; D is possibly TRBD1 (6 bases). The CDR3 loop spans 13 amino acids. Germline V gene lookup returns CDR1 DFQATT and CDR2 SNEGSKA (reference sequence). Trimming pared 6 bases from V and 5 bases from J, leaving 16 bases between. DNA for the CDR3: TGCAGTGCCGGAAGTTGGGGGGCGTATGGCTACACCTTC. Its translation is CSAGSWGAYGYTF.

The sample holds a few counts of this clonotype. A junction boundary mismatches the germline segment, possibly from a read error. V gene TRBV12-3 or TRBV12-4 combines with J gene TRBJ2-2; 9 bases are shared with TRBD2. The CDR3 sequence is 16 residues long. The DNA for the CDR3 is TGTGCCAGCAGGACGGGACTAGCAGCGAACACCGAGGAGCTGTTTTTT. Protein sequence: CASRTGLAANTEELFF.

This clonotype was detected many times. The rearrangement links TRBV18 to TRBJ2-1; 8 bases are shared with TRBD2. The CDR3 totals 16 residues. Looked up from germline, CDR1 is KGHSH and CDR2 is LQKENI. V dropped 3 bases and J dropped 4; count of bases not matched to a gene: 8. In DNA, the CDR3 is TGTGCCAGCTCACCCCCGGGCGGGGGGCTATACAATGAGCAGTTCTTC. Its translation is CASSPPGGGLYNEQFF.

Regarding this clonotype: This could be a read error, since a much larger clone is one nucleotide away. The rearrangement links TRBV5-1 to TRBJ2-1; 7 bases map to TRBD1. The CDR3 loop spans 13 amino acids. Germline-derived CDR1 and CDR2 are SGHRS and YFSETQ. CDR3 amino acids: CPSSFTGDVEQFF. The CDR3 DNA reads TGCCCCAGCAGCTTCACAGGGGACGTTGAGCAGTTCTTC.